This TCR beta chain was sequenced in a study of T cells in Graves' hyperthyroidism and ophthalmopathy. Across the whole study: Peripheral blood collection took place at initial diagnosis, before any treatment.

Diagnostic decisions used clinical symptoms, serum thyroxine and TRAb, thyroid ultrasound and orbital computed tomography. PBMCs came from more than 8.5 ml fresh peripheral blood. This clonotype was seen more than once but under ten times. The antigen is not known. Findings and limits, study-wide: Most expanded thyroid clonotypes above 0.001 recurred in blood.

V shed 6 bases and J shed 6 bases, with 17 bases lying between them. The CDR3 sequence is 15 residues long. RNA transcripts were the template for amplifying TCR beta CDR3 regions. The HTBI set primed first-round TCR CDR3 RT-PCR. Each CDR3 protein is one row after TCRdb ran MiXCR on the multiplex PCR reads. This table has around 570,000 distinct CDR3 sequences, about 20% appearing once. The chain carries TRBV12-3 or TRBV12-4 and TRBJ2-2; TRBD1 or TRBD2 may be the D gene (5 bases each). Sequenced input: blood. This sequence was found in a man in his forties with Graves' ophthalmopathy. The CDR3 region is CASSPRGVIPGELFF. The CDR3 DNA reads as TGTGCCAGCAGCCCCAGAGGGGTTATCCCCGGGGAGCTGTTTTTT.